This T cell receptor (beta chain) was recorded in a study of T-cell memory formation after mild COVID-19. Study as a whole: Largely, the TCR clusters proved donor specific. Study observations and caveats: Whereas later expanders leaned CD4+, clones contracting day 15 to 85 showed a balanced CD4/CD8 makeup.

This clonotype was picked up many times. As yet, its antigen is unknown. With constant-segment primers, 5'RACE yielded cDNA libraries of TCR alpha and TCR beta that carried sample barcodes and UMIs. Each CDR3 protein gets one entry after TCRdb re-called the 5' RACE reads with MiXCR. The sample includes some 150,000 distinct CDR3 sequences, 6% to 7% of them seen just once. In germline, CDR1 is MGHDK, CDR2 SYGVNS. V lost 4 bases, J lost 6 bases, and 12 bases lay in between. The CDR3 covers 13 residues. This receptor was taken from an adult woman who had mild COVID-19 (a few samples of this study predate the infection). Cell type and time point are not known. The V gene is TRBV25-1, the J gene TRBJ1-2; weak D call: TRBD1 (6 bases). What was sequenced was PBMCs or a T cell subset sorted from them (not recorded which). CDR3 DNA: TGTGCCAGCAGTGGCAATAGGGGGAATGGCTACACCTTC. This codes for CASSGNRGNGYTF.